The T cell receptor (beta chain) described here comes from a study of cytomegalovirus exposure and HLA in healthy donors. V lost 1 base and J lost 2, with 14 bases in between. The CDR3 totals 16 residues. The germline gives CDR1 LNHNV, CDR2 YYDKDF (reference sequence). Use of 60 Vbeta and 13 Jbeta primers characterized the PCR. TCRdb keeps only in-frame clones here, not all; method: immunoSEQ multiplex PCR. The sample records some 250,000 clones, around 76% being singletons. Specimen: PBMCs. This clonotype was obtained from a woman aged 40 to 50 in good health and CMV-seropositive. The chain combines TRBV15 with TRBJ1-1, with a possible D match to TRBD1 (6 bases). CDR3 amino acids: CATSRGRGKGNTEAFF. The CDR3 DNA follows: TGTGCCACCAGCAGAGGCAGGGGCAAGGGAAACACTGAAGCTTTCTTT.